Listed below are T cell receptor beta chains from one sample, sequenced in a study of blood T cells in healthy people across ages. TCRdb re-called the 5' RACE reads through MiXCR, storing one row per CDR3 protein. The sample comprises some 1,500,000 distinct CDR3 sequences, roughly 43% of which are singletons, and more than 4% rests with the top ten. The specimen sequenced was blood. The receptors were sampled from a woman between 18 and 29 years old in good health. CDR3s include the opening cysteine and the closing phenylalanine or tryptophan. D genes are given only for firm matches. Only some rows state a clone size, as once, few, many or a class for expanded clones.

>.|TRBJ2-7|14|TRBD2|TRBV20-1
TGCAGTGCCCGATTAGCGGGAGGGCGGGATGAGCAGTACTTC
CSARLAGGRDEQYF
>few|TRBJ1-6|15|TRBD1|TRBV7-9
TGTGCCAGCAGCTCAGGACAGGGGTTGGGTTCACCCCTCCACTTT
CASSSGQGLGSPLHF
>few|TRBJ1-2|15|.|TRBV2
TGTGCCAGCAGTGTCGCAGACACCAAGAGCGCTGGCTACACCTTC
CASSVADTKSAGYTF
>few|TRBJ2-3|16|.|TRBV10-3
TGTGCCATCAGTGACGAGGGCCCTCGGGGCACAGATACGCAGTATTTT
CAISDEGPRGTDTQYF
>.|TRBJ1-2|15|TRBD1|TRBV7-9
TGTGCCAGCAGCTTAACCGGGACAGGGTTTCGTGGCTACACCTTC
CASSLTGTGFRGYTF
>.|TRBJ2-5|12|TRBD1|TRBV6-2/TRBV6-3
TGTGCCAGCAGTTCTCGGACAGGCAGCTTGTACTTC
CASSSRTGSLYF
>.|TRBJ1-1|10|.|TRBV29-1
TGCAGCGTTGCCGACCCTGAAGCTTTCTTT
CSVADPEAFF
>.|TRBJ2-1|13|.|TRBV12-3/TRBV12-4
TGTGCCAGCAGTTTTCTACGCCACAATGAGCAGTTCTTC
CASSFLRHNEQFF
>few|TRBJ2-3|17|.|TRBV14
TGTGCCAGCAGCCAAGATAGAGGGCAACCAGTCACAGATACGCAGTATTTT
CASSQDRGQPVTDTQYF
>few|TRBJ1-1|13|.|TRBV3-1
TGTGCCAGCAGCGAGCCAGGGGAGACTGAAGCTTTCTTT
CASSEPGETEAFF
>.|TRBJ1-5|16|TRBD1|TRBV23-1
TGCGCCAGCAGTCAGTCAGGGGGCGCCGGCAATCAGCCCCAGCATTTT
CASSQSGGAGNQPQHF
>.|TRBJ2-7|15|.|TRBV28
TGTGCCAGCAGTTTCCCGGGACCCGTGACCTACGAGCAGTACTTC
CASSFPGPVTYEQYF
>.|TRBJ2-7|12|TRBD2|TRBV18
TGTGCCAGCTCACCGGGGGAGGGCGAGCAGTACTTC
CASSPGEGEQYF
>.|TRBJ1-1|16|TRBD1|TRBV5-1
TGCGCCAGCAGTCCTGACAGGGGGCTGGTGAGTACTGAAGCTTTCTTT
CASSPDRGLVSTEAFF
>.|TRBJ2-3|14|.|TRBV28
TGTGCCAGCAGTGATCTGGGAATCACAGATACGCAGTATTTT
CASSDLGITDTQYF
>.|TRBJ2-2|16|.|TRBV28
TGTGCCAGCAGTAATAGGGGAGAGGAACCCACCGGGGAGCTGTTTTTT
CASSNRGEEPTGELFF
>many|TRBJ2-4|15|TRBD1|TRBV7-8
TGTGCCAGCAGTCGGACAGGGCTAGGCAAAAACATTCAGTACTTC
CASSRTGLGKNIQYF
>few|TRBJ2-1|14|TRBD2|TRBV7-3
TGTGCCAGCAGCTTAACTCCGGGACTAGCGAGGCAGTTCTTC
CASSLTPGLARQFF
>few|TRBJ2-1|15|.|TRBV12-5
TGTGCTAGTGGCCCTGGACAGAGCTCCTACAATGAGCAGTTCTTC
CASGPGQSSYNEQFF
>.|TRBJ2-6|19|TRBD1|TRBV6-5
TGTGCCAGCAGTTCACGAAGACAGGGTAAAACAGGTGGGGCCAACGTCCTGACTTTC
CASSSRRQGKTGGANVLTF
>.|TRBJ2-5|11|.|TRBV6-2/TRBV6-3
TGTGCCAGCAGTTACTCTGAGGCCCAGTACTTC
CASSYSEAQYF
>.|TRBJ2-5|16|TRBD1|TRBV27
TGTGCCAGCAGTTCCCTAGACAGGGTGGCTGTCGAGACCCAGTACTTC
CASSSLDRVAVETQYF
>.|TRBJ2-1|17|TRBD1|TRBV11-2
TGTGCCAGCAGCTTACATTCAGGGGGCACATCCTACAATGAGCAGTTCTTC
CASSLHSGGTSYNEQFF
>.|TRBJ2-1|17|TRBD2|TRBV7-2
TGTGCCAGCAGCCGACGTCGGGACTACCACCTAGGCAATGAGCAGTTCTTC
CASSRRRDYHLGNEQFF
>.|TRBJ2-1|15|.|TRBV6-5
TGTGCCAGCACCCTAGTGTGGGGGAACTACAATGAGCAGTTCTTC
CASTLVWGNYNEQFF
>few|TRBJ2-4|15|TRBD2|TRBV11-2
TGTGCCAGCAGCCAAGGACTAAGAGCGGGGAGAGAGCAGTACTTC
CASSQGLRAGREQYF
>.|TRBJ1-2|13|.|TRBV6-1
TGTGCCGGCGAGGGAGGAGGGAACTATGGCTACACCTTC
CAGEGGGNYGYTF
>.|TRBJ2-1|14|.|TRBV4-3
TGCGCCAGCAGCCAACCGGGCCCACCCTATGAGCAGTTCTTC
CASSQPGPPYEQFF
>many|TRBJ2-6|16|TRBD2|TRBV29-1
TGCAGCGTTGAATTAGGCGGGAGCTCTGGGGCCAACGTCCTGACTTTC
CSVELGGSSGANVLTF
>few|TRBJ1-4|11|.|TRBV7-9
TGTGCCAGCAGGACGCGCGAAAAACTGTTTTTT
CASRTREKLFF
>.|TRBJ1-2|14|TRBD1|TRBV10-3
TGTGCCATCTCGCGGGACAGTGAGAGCTATGGCTACATCTTC
CAISRDSESYGYIF
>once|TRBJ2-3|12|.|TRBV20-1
TGCAGAGCTAGAGAGGTCACAGATACGCAGTATTTT
CRAREVTDTQYF
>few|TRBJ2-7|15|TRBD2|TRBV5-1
TGCGCCAGCGCGTCCGGAGGCGGGAGCTCCTACGAGCAGTACTTC
CASASGGGSSYEQYF
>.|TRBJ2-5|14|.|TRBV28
TGTGCCAGCAGTCCCGTAGACCTCAAAGAGACCCAGTACTTC
CASSPVDLKETQYF
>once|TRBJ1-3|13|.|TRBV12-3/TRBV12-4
TGTGCCAGCAGTTGGGGGCGGAGAAACACCATATATTTT
CASSWGRRNTIYF
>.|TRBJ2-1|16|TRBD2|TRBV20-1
TGCAGTGCTAAGGGACTAGCGGGGGAGAGCTCCTACGAGCAGTTCTTC
CSAKGLAGESSYEQFF
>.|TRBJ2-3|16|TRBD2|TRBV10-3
TGTGCCATCAAGAGGGAGCTAGCGGGGTTCGCAGATACGCAGTATTTT
CAIKRELAGFADTQYF
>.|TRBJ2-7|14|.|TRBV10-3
TGTGCCATCAGTGAGTCCTCTTCGCGGGATGAGCAGTACTTC
CAISESSSRDEQYF
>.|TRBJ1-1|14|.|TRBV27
TGTGCCAGCGGGCTTGGATCTGCGAACACTGAAGCTTTCTTT
CASGLGSANTEAFF
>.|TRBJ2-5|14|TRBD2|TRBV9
TGTGCCAGCAGCGTTCGGGGAGGGTGGGAGACCCAGTACTTC
CASSVRGGWETQYF
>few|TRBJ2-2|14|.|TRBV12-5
TGTGCTAGTGGTTCGCCCCCCATCACCGGGGAGCTGTTTTTT
CASGSPPITGELFF
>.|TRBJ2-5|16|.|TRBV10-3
TGTGCCATCAGTGAGCCAACTAGGGGCAGCCAAGAGACCCAGTACTTC
CAISEPTRGSQETQYF
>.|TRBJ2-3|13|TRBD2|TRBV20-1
TGCAGTGCTCCCCTAGCGGGGGGGGATACGCAGTATTTT
CSAPLAGGDTQYF
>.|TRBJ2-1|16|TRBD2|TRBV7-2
TGTGCCAGCAGCCCCCAAGCGGGAGGGTTCTACAATGAGCAGTTCTTC
CASSPQAGGFYNEQFF
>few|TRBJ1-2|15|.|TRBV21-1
TGTGCCAGCAGCAAAGCACCTCCCGGCGGCTATGGCTACACCTTC
CASSKAPPGGYGYTF
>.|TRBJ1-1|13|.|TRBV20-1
TGCAGTGCTACCCTTGACCGACGGGGGGGAGCTTTCTTT
CSATLDRRGGAFF
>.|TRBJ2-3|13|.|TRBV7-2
TGTGCCAGCAGCAATTTTCGCACAGATACGCAGTATTTT
CASSNFRTDTQYF
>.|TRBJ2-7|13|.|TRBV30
TGTGCATCGAAACCGGGACTGAACTACGAGCAGTACTTC
CASKPGLNYEQYF
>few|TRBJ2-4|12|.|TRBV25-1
TGTGCCAGCTCGCCGCAGGGAAACATTCAGTACTTC
CASSPQGNIQYF
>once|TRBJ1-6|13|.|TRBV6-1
TGTGCCAGCATCGGCAGGGAACGATCACCCCTCCACTTT
CASIGRERSPLHF
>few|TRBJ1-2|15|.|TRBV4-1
TGCGCCAGCAGGGACCCGCAGGGGCTAGGCTATGGCTACACCTTC
CASRDPQGLGYGYTF
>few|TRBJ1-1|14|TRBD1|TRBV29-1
TGCAGCGTGGGGGACAGGGTGGTTGCCACTGAAGCTTTCTTT
CSVGDRVVATEAFF
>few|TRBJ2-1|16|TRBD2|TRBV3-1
TGTGCCAGCAGCCAAGAGGCAGTTCTAGCGGGAGATGAGCAGTTCTTC
CASSQEAVLAGDEQFF
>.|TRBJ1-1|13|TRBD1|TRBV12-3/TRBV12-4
TGTGCCGGCACCAGACAGGGGGGCACTGAAGCTTTCTTT
CAGTRQGGTEAFF
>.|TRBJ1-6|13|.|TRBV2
TGTGCCAGCAACCTGGACGGTTCGTCACCCCTCCACTTT
CASNLDGSSPLHF
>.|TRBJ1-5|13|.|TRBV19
TGTGCCAGTAGTATCCTGGTGGAGCGGCCCCAGCATTTT
CASSILVERPQHF
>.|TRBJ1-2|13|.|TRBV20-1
TGCAGTGCAGAGGGGGGGTCGGGCTATGGCTACACCTTC
CSAEGGSGYGYTF
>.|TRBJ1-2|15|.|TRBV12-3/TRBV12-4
TGTGCCAGCAGTTTACCGGGGGGAGGGAACTATGGCTACACCTTC
CASSLPGGGNYGYTF
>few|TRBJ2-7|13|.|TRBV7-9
TGTGCCACCTCGTCGGCTTTCTCCTACGAGCAGTACTTC
CATSSAFSYEQYF